This T cell receptor (beta chain) was sequenced during a study of beta chain features in type 1 diabetes. Germline CDR1 is SEHNR and CDR2 is FQNEAQ (reference sequence). V was shortened by 5 bases and J by 3 bases, with 13 bases between the two germline ends. The CDR3 has 15 residues. Concerning this clone itself: No antigen is known for it.

Reverse transcribing all isolated RNA meant expressed TCRB transcripts were sequenced. Profiling relied on immunoSEQ multiplex PCR, and the TCRdb table lists in-frame clones only, not all of them. The sample has about 650,000 clones, around 12% seen once. Purity of each sorted population was above 95%. Overall study results and limits: cDNA-based reads could over-represent cells with high TCR expression. The study found fewer insertions and more deletions at VDJ junctions in type 1 diabetes patients. In every one of the four CD4+ subsets, TCRB CDR3s were moderately but significantly shorter in Type 1 diabetes patients. The study notes PCR might favor shorter templates equally in patients and controls.

The specimen sequenced was naive CD4+ T cells from blood. The chain is built from TRBV7-9 and TRBJ2-2; possible D gene TRBD2, 7 bases. The sequence was collected from a man aged 25-45 years with type 1 diabetes. The CDR3 bases are TGTGCCAGCAGCCTCCGAGGGGGGGACACCGGGGAGCTGTTTTTT. Translated: CASSLRGGDTGELFF.